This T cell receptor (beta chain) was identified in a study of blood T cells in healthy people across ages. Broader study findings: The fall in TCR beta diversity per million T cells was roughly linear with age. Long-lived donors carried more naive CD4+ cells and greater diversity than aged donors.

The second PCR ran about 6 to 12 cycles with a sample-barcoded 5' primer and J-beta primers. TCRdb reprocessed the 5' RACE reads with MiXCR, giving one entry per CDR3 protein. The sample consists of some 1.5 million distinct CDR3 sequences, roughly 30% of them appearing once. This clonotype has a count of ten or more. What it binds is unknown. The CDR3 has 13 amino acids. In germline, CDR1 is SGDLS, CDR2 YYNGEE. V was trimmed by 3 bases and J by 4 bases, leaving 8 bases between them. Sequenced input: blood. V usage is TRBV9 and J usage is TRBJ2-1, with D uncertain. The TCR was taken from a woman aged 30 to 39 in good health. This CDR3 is CASSEAVYNEQFF. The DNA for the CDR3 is TGTGCCAGCAGCGAAGCAGTGTACAATGAGCAGTTCTTC.